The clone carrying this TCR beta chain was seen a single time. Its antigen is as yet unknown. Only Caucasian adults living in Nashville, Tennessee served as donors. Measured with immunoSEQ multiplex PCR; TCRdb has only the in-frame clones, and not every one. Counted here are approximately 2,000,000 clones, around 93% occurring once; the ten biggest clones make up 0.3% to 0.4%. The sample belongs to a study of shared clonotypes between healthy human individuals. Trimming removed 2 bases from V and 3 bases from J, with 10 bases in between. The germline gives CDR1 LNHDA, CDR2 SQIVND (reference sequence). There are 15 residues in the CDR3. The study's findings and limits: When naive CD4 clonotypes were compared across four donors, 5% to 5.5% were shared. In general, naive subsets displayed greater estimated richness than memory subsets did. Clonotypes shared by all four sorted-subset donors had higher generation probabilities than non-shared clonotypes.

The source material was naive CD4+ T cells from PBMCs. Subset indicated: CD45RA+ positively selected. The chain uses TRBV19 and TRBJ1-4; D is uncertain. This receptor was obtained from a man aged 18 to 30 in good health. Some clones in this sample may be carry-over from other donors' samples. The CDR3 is CASSIIGESNEKLFF. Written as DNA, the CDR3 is TGTGCCAGTAGTATAATCGGGGAATCTAATGAAAAACTGTTTTTT.